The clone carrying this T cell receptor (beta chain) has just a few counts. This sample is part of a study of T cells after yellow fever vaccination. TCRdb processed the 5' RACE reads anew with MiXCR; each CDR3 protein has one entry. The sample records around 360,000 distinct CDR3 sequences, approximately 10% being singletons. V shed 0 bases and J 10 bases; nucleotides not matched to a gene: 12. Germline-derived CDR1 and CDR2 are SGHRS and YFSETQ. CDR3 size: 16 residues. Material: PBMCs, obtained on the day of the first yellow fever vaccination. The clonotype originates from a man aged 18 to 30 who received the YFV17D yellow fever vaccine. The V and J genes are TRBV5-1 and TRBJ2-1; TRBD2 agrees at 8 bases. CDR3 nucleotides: TGCGCCAGCAGCTTGGGCCGGGGGGGCGTTGGATACGAGCAGTTCTTC. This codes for CASSLGRGGVGYEQFF.